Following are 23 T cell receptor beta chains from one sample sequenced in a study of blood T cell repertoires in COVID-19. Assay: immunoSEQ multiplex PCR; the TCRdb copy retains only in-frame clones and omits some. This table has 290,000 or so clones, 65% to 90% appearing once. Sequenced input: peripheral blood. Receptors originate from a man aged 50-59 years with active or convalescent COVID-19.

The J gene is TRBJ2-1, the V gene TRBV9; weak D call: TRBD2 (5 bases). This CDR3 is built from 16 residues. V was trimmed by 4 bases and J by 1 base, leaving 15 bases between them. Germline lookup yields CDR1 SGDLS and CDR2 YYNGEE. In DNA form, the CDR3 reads TGTGCCAGCAGCCACCGATTCTCGGGGTCCTACAATGAGCAGTTCTTC. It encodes CASSHRFSGSYNEQFF.

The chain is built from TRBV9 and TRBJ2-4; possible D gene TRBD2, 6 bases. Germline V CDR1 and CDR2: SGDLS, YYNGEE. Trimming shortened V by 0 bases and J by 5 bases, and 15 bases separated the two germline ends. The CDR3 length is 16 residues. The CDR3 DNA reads TGTGCCAGCAGCGTAGGGAGCGGAGGAGGGGAAAACATTCAGTACTTC. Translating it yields CASSVGSGGGENIQYF. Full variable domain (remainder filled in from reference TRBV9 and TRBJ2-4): DSGVTQTPKHLITATGQRVTLRCSPRSGDLSVYWYQQSLDQGLQFLIQYYNGEERAKGNILERFSAQQFPDLHSELNLSSLELGDSALYFCASSVGSGGGENIQYFGAGTRLSVL.

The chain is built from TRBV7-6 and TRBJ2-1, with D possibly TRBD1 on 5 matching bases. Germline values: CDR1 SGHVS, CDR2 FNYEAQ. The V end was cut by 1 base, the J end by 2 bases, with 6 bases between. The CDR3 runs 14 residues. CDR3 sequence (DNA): TGTGCCAGCAGCTTAGACAGGACCTACAATGAGCAGTTCTTC. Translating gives CASSLDRTYNEQFF. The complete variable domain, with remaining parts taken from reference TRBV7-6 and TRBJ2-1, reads GAGVSQSPRYKVTKRGQDVALRCDPISGHVSLYWYRQALGQGPEFLTYFNYEAQQDKSGLPNDRFSAERPEGSISTLTIQRTEQRDSAMYRCASSLDRTYNEQFFGPGTRLTVL.

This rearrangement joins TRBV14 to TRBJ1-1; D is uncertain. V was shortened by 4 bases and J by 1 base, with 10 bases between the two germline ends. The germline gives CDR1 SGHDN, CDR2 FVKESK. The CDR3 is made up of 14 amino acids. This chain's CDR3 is CASSRPGSNTEAFF. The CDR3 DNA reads TGTGCCAGCAGCCGCCCCGGGTCGAACACTGAAGCTTTCTTT. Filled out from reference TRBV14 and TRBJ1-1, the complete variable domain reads EAGVTQFPSHSVIEKGQTVTLRCDPISGHDNLYWYRRVMGKEIKFLLHFVKESKQDESGMPNNRFLAERTGGTYSTLKVQPAELEDSGVYFCASSRPGSNTEAFFGQGTRLTVV.

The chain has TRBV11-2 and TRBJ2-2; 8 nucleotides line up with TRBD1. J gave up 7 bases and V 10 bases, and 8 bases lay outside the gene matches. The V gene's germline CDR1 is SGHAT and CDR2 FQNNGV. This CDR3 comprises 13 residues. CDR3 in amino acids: CANGQGRRGELFF. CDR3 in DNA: TGTGCCAACGGACAGGGAAGACGCGGGGAGCTGTTTTTT.

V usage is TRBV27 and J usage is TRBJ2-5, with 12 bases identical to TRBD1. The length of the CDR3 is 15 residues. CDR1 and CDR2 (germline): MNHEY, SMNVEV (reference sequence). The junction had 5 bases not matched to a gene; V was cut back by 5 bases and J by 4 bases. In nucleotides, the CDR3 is TGTGCCAGCAGTCGGGGACAGGGGGCCGGAGAGACCCAGTACTTC. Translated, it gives CASSRGQGAGETQYF.

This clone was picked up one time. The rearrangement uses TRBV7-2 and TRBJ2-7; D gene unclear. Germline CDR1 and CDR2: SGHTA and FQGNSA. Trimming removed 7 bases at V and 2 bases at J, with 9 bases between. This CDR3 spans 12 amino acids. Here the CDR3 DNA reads TGTGCCAGCACCCATTCTACCTACGAGCAGTACTTC. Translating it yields CASTHSTYEQYF.

The CDR3 DNA follows: TGTGCCAGCAGTCCTTATAGCAATCAGCCCCAGCATTTT. Amino acid sequence: CASSPYSNQPQHF. This chain links TRBV6-5 with TRBJ1-5; no clear D gene. This CDR3 has 13 amino acids. Germline CDR1 is MNHEY and CDR2 is SVGAGI. Trimming cost V 5 bases and J 0 bases, with 5 bases left between them.

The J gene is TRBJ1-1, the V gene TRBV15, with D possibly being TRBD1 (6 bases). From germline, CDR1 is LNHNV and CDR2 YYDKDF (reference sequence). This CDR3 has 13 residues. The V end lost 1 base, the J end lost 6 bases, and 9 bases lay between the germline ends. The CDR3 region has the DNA TGTGCCACCAGCAGAGCAGGGGTGGCTGAAGCTTTCTTT. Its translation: CATSRAGVAEAFF.

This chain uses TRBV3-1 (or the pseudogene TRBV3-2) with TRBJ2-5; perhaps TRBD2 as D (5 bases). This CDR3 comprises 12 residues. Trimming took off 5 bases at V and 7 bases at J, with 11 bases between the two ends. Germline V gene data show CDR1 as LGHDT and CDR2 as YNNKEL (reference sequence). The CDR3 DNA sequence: TGTGCCAGCAGCAAACTAGAGCGGACCCAGTACTTC. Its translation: CASSKLERTQYF.

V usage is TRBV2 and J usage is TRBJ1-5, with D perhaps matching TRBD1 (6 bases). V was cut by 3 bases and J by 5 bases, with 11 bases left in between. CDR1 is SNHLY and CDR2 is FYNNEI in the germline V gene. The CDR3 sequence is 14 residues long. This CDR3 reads CASSDRGRDQPQHF. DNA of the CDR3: TGTGCCAGCAGTGACAGGGGAAGGGATCAGCCCCAGCATTTT.

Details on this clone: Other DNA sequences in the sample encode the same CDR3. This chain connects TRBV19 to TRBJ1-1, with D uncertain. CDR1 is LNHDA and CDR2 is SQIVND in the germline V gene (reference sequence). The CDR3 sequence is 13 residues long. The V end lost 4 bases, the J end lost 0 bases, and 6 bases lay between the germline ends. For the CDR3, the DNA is TGTGCCAGTAGTAGTCAGATGAACACTGAAGCTTTCTTT. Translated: CASSSQMNTEAFF.

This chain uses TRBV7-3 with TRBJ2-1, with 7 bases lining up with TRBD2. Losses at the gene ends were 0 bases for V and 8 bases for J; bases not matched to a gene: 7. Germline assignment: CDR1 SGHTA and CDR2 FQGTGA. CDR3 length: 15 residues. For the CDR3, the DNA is TGTGCCAGCAGCTTAACCGCGGCGGGAGTCCATGAGCAGTTCTTC. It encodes CASSLTAAGVHEQFF.

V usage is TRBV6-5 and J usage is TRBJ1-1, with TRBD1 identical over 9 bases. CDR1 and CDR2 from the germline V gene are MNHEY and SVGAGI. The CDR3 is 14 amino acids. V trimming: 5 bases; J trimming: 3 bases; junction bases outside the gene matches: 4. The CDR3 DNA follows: TGTGCCAGCAGTCAGACAGGGGGGCACACTGAAGCTTTCTTT. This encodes CASSQTGGHTEAFF.

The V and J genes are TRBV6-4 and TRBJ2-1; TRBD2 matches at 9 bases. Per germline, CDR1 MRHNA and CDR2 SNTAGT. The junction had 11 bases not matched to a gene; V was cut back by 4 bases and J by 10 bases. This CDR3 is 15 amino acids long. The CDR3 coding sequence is TGTGCCAGCAGTGTAGGGCGGGAGGGCCTCAACGAGCAGTTCTTC. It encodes CASSVGREGLNEQFF.

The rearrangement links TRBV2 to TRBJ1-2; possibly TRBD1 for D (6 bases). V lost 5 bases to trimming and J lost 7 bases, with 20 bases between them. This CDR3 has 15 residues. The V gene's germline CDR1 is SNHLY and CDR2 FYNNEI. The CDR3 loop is CASSNYRARDGGYTF. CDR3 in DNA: TGTGCCAGCAGTAATTACAGGGCCCGAGACGGTGGCTACACCTTC.

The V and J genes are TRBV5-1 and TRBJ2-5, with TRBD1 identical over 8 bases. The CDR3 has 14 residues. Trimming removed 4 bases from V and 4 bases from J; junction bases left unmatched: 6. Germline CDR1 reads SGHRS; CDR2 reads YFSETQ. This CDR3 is CASSGGQVLETQYF. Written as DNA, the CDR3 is TGCGCCAGCAGCGGGGGACAGGTGCTAGAGACCCAGTACTTC.

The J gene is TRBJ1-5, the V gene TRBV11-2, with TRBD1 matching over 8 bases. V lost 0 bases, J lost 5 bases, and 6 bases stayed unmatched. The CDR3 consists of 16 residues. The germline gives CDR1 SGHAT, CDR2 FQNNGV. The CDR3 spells CASSLDQKTGDQPQHF. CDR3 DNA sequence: TGTGCCAGCAGCTTAGATCAGAAGACAGGGGATCAGCCCCAGCATTTT.

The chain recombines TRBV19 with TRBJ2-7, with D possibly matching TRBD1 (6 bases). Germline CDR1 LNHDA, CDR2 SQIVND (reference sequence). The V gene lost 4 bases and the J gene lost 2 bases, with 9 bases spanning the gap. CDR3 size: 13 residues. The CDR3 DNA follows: TGTGCCAGTAGTAATGGACAGACCTACGAGCAGTACTTC. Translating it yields CASSNGQTYEQYF.

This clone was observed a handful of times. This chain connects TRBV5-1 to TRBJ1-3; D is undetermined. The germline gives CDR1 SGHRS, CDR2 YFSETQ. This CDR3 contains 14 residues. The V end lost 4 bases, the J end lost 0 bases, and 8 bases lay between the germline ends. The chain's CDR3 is CASSHQASGNTIYF. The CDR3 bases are TGCGCCAGCAGCCACCAGGCCTCTGGAAACACCATATATTTT. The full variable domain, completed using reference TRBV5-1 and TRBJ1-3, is KAGVTQTPRYLIKTRGQQVTLSCSPISGHRSVSWYQQTPGQGLQFLFEYFSETQRNKGNFPGRFSGRQFSNSRSEMNVSTLELGDSALYLCASSHQASGNTIYFGEGSWLTVV.

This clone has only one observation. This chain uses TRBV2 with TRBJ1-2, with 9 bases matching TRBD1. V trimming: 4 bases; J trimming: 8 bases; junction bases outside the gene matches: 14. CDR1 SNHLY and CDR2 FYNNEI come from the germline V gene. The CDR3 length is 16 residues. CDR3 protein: CASSVWTGAPERGYTF. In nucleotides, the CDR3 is TGTGCCAGCAGTGTTTGGACAGGGGCCCCCGAACGCGGCTACACCTTC.

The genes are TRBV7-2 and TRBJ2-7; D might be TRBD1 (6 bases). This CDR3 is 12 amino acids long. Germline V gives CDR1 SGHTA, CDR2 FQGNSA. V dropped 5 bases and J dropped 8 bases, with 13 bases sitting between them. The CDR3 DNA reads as TGTGCCAGCAGCCCGGACAGTGCGAAGCAGTACTTC. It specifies CASSPDSAKQYF.

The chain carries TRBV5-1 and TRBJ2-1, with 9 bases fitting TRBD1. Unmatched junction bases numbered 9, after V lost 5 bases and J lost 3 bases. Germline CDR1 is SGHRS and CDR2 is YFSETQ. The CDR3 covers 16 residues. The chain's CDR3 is CASSYQTGGGYNEQFF. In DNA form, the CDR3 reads TGCGCCAGCAGTTACCAAACAGGGGGCGGCTACAATGAGCAGTTCTTC.